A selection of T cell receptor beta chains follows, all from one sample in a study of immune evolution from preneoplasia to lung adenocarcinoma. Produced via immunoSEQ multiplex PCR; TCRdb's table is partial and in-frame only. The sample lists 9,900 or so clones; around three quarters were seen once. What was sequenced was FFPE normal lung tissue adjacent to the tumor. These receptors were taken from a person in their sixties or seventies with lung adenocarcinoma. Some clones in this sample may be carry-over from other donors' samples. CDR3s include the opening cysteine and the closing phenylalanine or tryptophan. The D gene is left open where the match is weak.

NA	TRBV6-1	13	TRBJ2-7	CASSGEQFYEQYF
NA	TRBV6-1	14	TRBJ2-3	CASSAGGGADTQYF
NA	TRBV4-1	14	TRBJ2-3	CASSARDGQDTQYF
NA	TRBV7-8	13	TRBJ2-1	CASSLGTDNEQFF
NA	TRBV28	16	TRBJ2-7	CASSLSGGGRIGEQYF
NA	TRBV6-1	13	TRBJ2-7	CASSPGGLYEQYF
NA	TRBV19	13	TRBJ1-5	CASSNRANQPQHF
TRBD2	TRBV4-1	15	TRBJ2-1	CASSQGASGIYEQFF
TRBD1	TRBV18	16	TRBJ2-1	CASSPPNRGPYNEQFF
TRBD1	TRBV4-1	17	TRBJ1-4	CASSQEKTGGAKEKLFF
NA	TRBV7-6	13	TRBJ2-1	CASSPVPGYEQFF